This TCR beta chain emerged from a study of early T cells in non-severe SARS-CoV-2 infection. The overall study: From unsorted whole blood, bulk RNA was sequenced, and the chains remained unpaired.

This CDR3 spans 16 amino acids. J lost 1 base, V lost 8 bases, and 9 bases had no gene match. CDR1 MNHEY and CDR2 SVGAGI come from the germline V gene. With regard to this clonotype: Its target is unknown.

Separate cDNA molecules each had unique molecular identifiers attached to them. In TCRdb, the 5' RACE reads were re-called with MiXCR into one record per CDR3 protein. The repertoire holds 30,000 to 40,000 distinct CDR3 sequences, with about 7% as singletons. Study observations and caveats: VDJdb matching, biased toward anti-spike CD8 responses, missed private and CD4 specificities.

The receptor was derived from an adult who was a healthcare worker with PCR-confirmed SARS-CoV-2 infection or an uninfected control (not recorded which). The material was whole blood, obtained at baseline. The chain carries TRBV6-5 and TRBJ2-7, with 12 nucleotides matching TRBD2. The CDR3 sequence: CASSPTSGSESYEQYF. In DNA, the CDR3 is TGTGCCAGCTCTCCGACTAGCGGGAGCGAATCCTACGAGCAGTACTTC.